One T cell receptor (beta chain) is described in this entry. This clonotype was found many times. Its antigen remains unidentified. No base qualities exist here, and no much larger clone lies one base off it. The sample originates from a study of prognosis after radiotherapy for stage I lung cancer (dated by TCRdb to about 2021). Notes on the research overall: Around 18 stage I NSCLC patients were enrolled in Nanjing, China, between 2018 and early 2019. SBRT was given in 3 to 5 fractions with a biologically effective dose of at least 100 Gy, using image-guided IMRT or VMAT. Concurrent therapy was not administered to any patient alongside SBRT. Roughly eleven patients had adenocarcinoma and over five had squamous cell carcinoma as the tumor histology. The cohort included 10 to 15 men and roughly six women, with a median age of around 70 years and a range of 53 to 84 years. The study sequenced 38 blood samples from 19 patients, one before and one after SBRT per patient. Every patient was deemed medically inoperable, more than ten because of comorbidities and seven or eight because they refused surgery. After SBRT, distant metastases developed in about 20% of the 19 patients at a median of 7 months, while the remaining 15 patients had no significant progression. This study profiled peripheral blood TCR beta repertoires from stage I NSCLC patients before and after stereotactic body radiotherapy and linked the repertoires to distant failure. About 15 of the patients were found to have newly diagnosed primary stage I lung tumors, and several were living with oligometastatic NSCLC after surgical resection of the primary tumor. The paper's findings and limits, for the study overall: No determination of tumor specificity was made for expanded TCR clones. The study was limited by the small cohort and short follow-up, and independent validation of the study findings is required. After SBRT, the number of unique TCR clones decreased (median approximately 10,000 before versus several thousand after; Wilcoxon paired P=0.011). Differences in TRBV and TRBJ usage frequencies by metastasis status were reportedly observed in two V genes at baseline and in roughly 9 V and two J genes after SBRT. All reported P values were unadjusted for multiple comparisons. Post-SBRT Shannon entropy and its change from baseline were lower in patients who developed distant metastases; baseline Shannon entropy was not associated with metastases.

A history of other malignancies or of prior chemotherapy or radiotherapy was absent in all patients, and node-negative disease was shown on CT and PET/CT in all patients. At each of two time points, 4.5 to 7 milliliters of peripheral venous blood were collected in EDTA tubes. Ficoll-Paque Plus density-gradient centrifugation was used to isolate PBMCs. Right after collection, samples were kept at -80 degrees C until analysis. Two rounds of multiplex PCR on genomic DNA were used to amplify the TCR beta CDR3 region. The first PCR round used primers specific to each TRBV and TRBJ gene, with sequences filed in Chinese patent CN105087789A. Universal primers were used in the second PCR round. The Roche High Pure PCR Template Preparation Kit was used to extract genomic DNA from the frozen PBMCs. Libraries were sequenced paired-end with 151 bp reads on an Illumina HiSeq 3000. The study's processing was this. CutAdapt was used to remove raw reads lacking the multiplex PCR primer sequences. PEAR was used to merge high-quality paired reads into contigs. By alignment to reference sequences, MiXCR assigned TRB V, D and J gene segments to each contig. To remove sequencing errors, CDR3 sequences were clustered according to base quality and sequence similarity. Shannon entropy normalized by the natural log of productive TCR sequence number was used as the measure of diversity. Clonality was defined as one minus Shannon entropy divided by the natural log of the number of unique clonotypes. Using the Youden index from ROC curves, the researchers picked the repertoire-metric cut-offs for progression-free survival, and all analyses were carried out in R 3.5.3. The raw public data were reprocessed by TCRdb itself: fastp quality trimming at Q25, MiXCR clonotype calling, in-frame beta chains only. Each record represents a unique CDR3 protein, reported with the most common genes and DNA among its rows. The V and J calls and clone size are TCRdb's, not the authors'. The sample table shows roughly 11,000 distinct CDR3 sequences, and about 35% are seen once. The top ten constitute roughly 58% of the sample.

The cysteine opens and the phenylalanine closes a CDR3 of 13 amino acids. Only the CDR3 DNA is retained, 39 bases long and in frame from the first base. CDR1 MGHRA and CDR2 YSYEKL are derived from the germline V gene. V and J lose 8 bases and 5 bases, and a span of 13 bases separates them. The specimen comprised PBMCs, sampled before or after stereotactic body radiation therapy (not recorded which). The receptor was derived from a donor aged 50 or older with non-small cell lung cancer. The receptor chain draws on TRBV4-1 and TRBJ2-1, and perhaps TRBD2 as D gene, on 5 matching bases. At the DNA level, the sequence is TGCGCCAGCCGCCGGACTGTCGACAATGAGCAGTTCTTC. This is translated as CASRRTVDNEQFF.